Sequencing of this T cell receptor (beta chain) was carried out in a study of post-analysis software for immune sequencing data. On the study more broadly: Recorded disease courses covered relapsing-remitting, secondary progressive and progressive-relapsing multiple sclerosis. Some patients had no subtype annotation.

Study-wide findings and caveats: When the samples were clustered directly with F measure, those that had been prepared in the same batch showed strong co-clustering. Relative to controls, patients with multiple sclerosis showed significantly lower normalized Chao1 diversity. TRBV5-6, TRBV5-1 and TRBV20-1 belonged to a set of roughly 5 TRBV segments that were more frequent in patients than controls.

Details on this clonotype: Its specificity is unknown.

Looked up from germline, CDR1 is SGDLS and CDR2 is YYNGEE. J lost 11 bases, V lost 3 bases, and 12 bases had no gene match. CDR3 length: 16 residues. Carried by the TCR beta cDNA libraries were unique molecular identifiers. Via MiXCR, TCRdb re-called the PCR reads, giving one row per CDR3 protein. Among some 370,000 distinct CDR3 sequences, around 37% were seen once, and the ten largest hold 13%. This chain links TRBV9 with TRBJ2-2; 11 bases are shared with TRBD2. Input material: blood. This TCR was sampled from a girl under 18 with multiple sclerosis. This CDR3 is CASSEHVAGGPGELFF. In DNA form, the CDR3 reads TGTGCCAGCAGCGAACACGTAGCGGGGGGGCCGGGAGAGCTGTTTTTT.